This record looks at one T cell receptor (beta chain) sequence and its context. Its specificity is unknown. TCRdb independently ran MiXCR on the reads; one entry per CDR3 protein. In the table there are about 130,000 distinct CDR3 sequences, almost 9% of which are singletons. The data originate from a study of T cell repertoires in cytomegalovirus infection. Study-wide context: CMV infection and matching HLA type were both indicated by public TCR beta signatures. Study-level points and caveats: Dominating the ex vivo response were HLA-C-restricted CMV-specific TCR beta clonotypes. Public TCR beta family frequency separated CMV-and-HLA carriers, including in an independent cohort.

Germline V lookup: CDR1 SNHLY, CDR2 FYNNEI. V dropped 2 bases and J dropped 3; count of bases not matched to a gene: 4. This CDR3 contains 16 residues. The sequence derives from a human donor in good health (CMV status not recorded). Some clones in this sample may be carry-over from other donors' samples. The sample taken for sequencing was PBMCs. The chain links TRBV2 to TRBJ2-1; 10 bases are a match to TRBD1. The CDR3, as DNA: TGTGCCAGCAGTGAAAGGACAGGGGGTTTCTACAATGAGCAGTTCTTC. As protein: CASSERTGGFYNEQFF.